A single sample gave rise to the 18 T cell receptor beta chains below, sequenced in a study of vaccination and CD4 T cells after COVID-19. Treatment: approximately 9-day PBMC culture with coronavirus spike peptide pools or control peptides (ViraFEST assay). For these TCRs, the target antigens are not known. The Oncomine TCR Beta short-read assay was what sequenced the DNA obtained from cultured CD4+ T cells. Via MiXCR, TCRdb re-called the PCR reads, giving one row per CDR3 protein. The sample carries 13,000 or so distinct CDR3 sequences, 45% to 65% recorded once. The specimen was CD4+ T cells from blood, cultured in vitro. The source is a human donor who had recovered from COVID-19.

The V and J genes are TRBV20-1 and TRBJ2-3; D is uncertain. Germline lookup yields CDR1 DFQATT and CDR2 SNEGSKA (reference sequence). CDR3 length: 11 amino acids. Trimming left V 5 bases short and J 5 bases short, with 8 bases between. CDR3 sequence reads: CSAESQDTQYF. The CDR3 DNA reads as TGCAGTGCTGAATCACAAGATACGCAGTATTTT.

This clonotype has more than one count but fewer than ten. This chain joins TRBV6-1 and TRBJ2-3; a weak D match, TRBD1 (5 bases). In germline, CDR1 is MNHNS, CDR2 SASEGT. There are 13 residues in the CDR3. The V end lost 8 bases, the J end lost 2 bases, and 11 bases lay between the germline ends. The CDR3 nucleotides read TGTGCCAGCTCCCTGGACAACACAGATACGCAGTATTTT. Translation gives CASSLDNTDTQYF.

The CDR3: CASSLVPYVGGSARNIQYF. CDR3 sequence (DNA): TGTGCCAGCAGCTTAGTCCCCTATGTTGGCGGGTCAGCTAGAAACATTCAGTACTTC. The chain is built from TRBV7-2 and TRBJ2-4, with D possibly TRBD2 on 5 matching bases. Germline CDR1 and CDR2: SGHTA and FQGNSA. The length of the CDR3 is 19 residues. Trimming took 1 base from V and 6 from J, leaving 25 bases between them.

Turning to this clonotype: A junction boundary mismatches the germline segment, possibly from a read error. The chain uses TRBV7-2 and TRBJ2-7; a weak D match, TRBD1 (6 bases). Germline values: CDR1 SGHTA, CDR2 FQGNSA. CDR3 length: 13 amino acids. Here the CDR3 reads CASSLTGRQAPNF. CDR3 nucleotide sequence: TGTGCCAGCAGCCTAACCGGGCGACAGGCCCCGAACTTC.

The chain joins TRBV4-2 to TRBJ2-7; no reliable D call. Germline lookup yields CDR1 LGHNA and CDR2 YNFKEQ. The CDR3 is made up of 13 amino acids. Trimming pared 0 bases from V and 3 bases from J, leaving 6 bases between. The CDR3, as DNA: TGTGCCAGCAGCCAAGAGGCCAGCTACGAGCAGTACTTC. Amino acid sequence: CASSQEASYEQYF.

The chain couples TRBV20-1 to TRBJ2-4, with 10 bases lining up with TRBD1. The CDR3 is made up of 14 amino acids. The V and J ends lost 2 bases and 4 bases, in that order; junction bases with no gene match: 2. Per germline, CDR1 DFQATT and CDR2 SNEGSKA (reference sequence). The DNA for the CDR3 is TGCAGTGCTAGACCGGGACAGGGGAAAAACATTCAGTACTTC. This gives the protein CSARPGQGKNIQYF.

This clonotype has just a few counts. The chain combines TRBV12-3 or TRBV12-4 with TRBJ1-6; TRBD1 aligns across 9 bases. The CDR3 consists of 15 residues. V lost 3 bases, J lost 5 bases, and 2 bases stayed unmatched. The CDR3 reads CASSFRDRDNSPLHF. The CDR3, as DNA: TGTGCCAGCAGTTTCCGGGACAGGGATAATTCACCCCTCCACTTT.

This clonotype was observed a handful of times. This rearrangement joins TRBV7-2 to TRBJ1-1; D possibly corresponds to TRBD1 (5 bases). Trimming removed 3 bases at V and 4 bases at J, with 9 bases between. Germline V CDR1 and CDR2: SGHTA, FQGNSA. The length of the CDR3 is 13 residues. Here the CDR3 reads CASSFGGGTEAFF. The CDR3 DNA follows: TGTGCCAGCAGCTTTGGCGGGGGCACTGAAGCTTTCTTT.

The chain uses TRBV2 and TRBJ1-5, with TRBD1 matching over 7 bases. This CDR3 comprises 14 residues. Germline CDR1 SNHLY, CDR2 FYNNEI. Trimming removed 7 bases from V and 4 bases from J; junction bases left unmatched: 7. The CDR3 bases are TGTGCCAGCACTGCCCAGGACAGGAATCAGCCCCAGCATTTT. Translated, it gives CASTAQDRNQPQHF.

The chain employs TRBV21-1 and TRBJ1-4; TRBD1 was called by the table and not checked on the DNA. TRBV21-1 corresponds to a pseudogene. This CDR3 spans 17 amino acids. CDR3: CASSKKTTGSQVKRLFF. CDR3 nucleotide sequence: TGTGCCAGCAGCAAAAAGACGACAGGGAGTCAAGTGAAAAGACTGTTTTTT.

The chain couples TRBV11-2 to TRBJ2-1; TRBD1 is a possible D gene (5 bases). The last part of the DNA fits TRBJ2-7 better; the J call may be wrong. The germline gives CDR1 SGHAT, CDR2 FQNNGV. CDR3 length: 12 amino acids. The CDR3 DNA reads TGTGCCAGCAGCTGGACAAGCTACGAGCAGTACTTC. Protein sequence: CASSWTSYEQYF.

V is TRBV20-1 and J is TRBJ2-1; 8 bases agree with TRBD2. Per the germline V gene, CDR1 is DFQATT and CDR2 is SNEGSKA (reference sequence). The CDR3 sequence is 13 residues long. V lost 3 bases to trimming and J lost 5 bases; unmatched junction nucleotides: 3. This CDR3 is CSARPGLDNEQFF. The CDR3 DNA reads as TGCAGTGCTAGGCCGGGACTAGACAATGAGCAGTTCTTC.

This rearrangement joins TRBV11-2 to TRBJ1-6, with D unresolved. This CDR3 is built from 14 residues. The germline CDR1 and CDR2 sequences are SGHAT and FQNNGV. Trimming pared 1 base from V and 10 bases from J, leaving 11 bases between. CDR3 amino acids: CASSLVVVGSPLHF. Written as DNA, the CDR3 is TGTGCCAGCAGCTTAGTGGTGGTTGGCTCACCCCTCCACTTT.

The chain is built from TRBV20-1 and TRBJ1-2; D is ambiguous. The CDR3 runs 12 residues. V shed 2 bases and J shed 6 bases, with 10 bases lying between them. CDR1 and CDR2 from the germline V gene are DFQATT and SNEGSKA (reference sequence). The CDR3 reads CSARPGPDGYTF. As DNA, the CDR3 is TGCAGTGCTAGACCCGGACCGGATGGCTACACCTTC.

This clonotype occurred a few times. The CDR3 here is CASSYDRGGGQPQHF. CDR3 bases: TGTGCCAGCAGCTATGACAGGGGCGGAGGTCAGCCCCAGCATTTT. The rearrangement uses TRBV7-2 and TRBJ1-5; 8 nucleotides agree with TRBD1. The ends lost 4 bases at V and 6 bases at J; junction bases unmatched: 8. Germline-derived CDR1 and CDR2 are SGHTA and FQGNSA. CDR3 length: 15 residues.

This sequence joins TRBV11-3 and TRBJ2-1; 7 bases fit TRBD2. In germline, CDR1 is SGHNT, CDR2 YENEEA. The trim removed 5 bases at V and 7 bases at J, leaving 11 bases unmatched. The CDR3 is 15 amino acids. As DNA, the CDR3 is TGTGCCAGCAGCCCCAAAGGCGGGAGATCGAATGAGCAGTTCTTC. It encodes CASSPKGGRSNEQFF. Drawing the rest from reference TRBV11-3 and TRBJ2-1, the complete variable domain is EAGVVQSPRYKIIEKKQPVAFWCNPISGHNTLYWYLQNLGQGPELLIRYENEEAVDDSQLPKDRFSAERLKGVDSTLKIQPAELGDSAVYLCASSPKGGRSNEQFFGPGTRLTVL.

The chain links TRBV20-1 to TRBJ2-1; TRBD2 matches at 8 bases. Germline trimming cut 1 base from V and 7 bases from J; bases unmatched to any gene: 21. This CDR3 is built from 19 residues. Germline CDR1 reads DFQATT; CDR2 reads SNEGSKA (reference sequence). CDR3 loop: CSARVAGTRAFFTVNEQFF. The CDR3 DNA follows: TGCAGTGCTAGAGTCGCCGGGACTAGGGCTTTTTTTACTGTGAATGAGCAGTTCTTC.

This chain links TRBV10-3 with TRBJ2-6; D tentatively fits TRBD1 or TRBD2 (6 bases each). The CDR3 extends over 14 amino acids. Germline values: CDR1 ENHRY, CDR2 SYGVKD. The germline V and J ends were trimmed by 10 bases and 3 bases, with 13 bases remaining between them. This CDR3 reads CANAQGGGANVLTF. CDR3 nucleotides: TGTGCCAATGCACAGGGAGGTGGGGCCAACGTCCTGACTTTC.